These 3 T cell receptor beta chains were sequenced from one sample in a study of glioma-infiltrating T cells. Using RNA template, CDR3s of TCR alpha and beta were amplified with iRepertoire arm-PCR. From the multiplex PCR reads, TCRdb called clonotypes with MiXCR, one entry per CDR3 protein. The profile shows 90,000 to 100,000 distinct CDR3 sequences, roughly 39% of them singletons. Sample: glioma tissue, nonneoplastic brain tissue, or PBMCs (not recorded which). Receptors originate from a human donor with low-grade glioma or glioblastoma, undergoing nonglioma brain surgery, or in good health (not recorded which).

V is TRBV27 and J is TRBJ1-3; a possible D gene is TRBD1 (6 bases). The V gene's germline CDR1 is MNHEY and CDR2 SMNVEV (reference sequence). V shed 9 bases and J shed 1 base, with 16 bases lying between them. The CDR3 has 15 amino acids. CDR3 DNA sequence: TGTGCCAGTGGACCGGACAGCACTTCTGGAAACACCATATATTTT. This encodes CASGPDSTSGNTIYF.

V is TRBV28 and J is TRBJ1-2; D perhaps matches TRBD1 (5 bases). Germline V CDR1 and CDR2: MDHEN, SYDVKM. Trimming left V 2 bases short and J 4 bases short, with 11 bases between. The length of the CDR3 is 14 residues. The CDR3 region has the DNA TGTGCCAGCAGTTTAGTAGGGGCGGGCTATGGCTACACCTTC. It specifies CASSLVGAGYGYTF.

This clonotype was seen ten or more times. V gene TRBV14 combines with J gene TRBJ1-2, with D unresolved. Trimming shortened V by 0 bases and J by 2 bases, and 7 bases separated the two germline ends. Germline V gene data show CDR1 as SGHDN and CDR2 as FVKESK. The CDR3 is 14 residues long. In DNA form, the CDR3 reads TGTGCCAGCAGCCAAGATCCGATCAACTATGGCTACACCTTC. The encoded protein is CASSQDPINYGYTF.